One sample yielded the 15 T cell receptor beta chains listed below, sequenced in a study of control samples from healthy donors and cancer patients (dated by TCRdb to 2018 to 2021). Library preparation used the immunoSEQ multiplex PCR assay. The clones in this table, taken by TCRdb from immuneACCESS, are in-frame only. Not every clone is retained; where verified, under half of the shortfall comes from an unresolved V gene, and the cause of the rest is unknown. The sample contains about 100,000 clones, around 89% of them found a single time. The leading ten clones occupy under 10% of the sample. Sequencing was done on a sample of blood. These receptors came from a man aged 25-45 years in good health.

V gene TRBV29-1 combines with J gene TRBJ2-2, with D possibly being TRBD1 or TRBD2 (6 bases each). The V gene lost 4 bases and the J gene lost 6 bases, with 12 bases spanning the gap. CDR1 is SQVTM, CDR2 ANQGSEA, per germline. This CDR3 has 13 residues. The CDR3 is CSVGPGEAGELFF. CDR3 coding DNA: TGCAGCGTTGGACCAGGGGAGGCCGGGGAGCTGTTTTTT.

The J gene is TRBJ1-1, the V gene TRBV15; no reliable D call. The CDR3 consists of 12 residues. Germline values: CDR1 LNHNV, CDR2 YYDKDF (reference sequence). Trimming shortened V by 2 bases and J by 4 bases, and 5 bases separated the two germline ends. The DNA for the CDR3 is TGTGCCACCAGCAGAATCTCCACTGAAGCTTTCTTT. Its protein is CATSRISTEAFF.

The V gene is TRBV7-2, the J gene TRBJ2-1; D ambiguous. Per germline, CDR1 SGHTA and CDR2 FQGNSA. Between the trimmed V and J ends, which lost 2 bases and 3 bases, there was a span of 11 bases. CDR3 length equals 15 residues. CDR3 bases: TGTGCCAGCAGCTTATCCACTCTTAACTACAATGAGCAGTTCTTC. Amino acids: CASSLSTLNYNEQFF.

The V and J genes are TRBV30 and TRBJ1-2; D is undetermined. The germline V gene has CDR1 GTSNPN and CDR2 SVGIG (reference sequence). This CDR3 contains 13 residues. Deletions cut 0 bases from V and 2 bases from J, with 7 bases between. This CDR3 reads CAWSVLQNYGYTF. CDR3 in DNA: TGTGCCTGGAGTGTATTACAGAACTATGGCTACACCTTC.

The V and J genes are TRBV5-6 and TRBJ1-1; TRBD1 aligns across 9 bases. The trim removed 7 bases at V and 2 bases at J, leaving 12 bases unmatched. CDR1 and CDR2 from the germline V gene are SGHDT and YYEEEE. The CDR3 covers 16 residues. The CDR3 region has the DNA TGTGCCAGCGGTTGGGACAGGGAGGGAGACAACACTGAAGCTTTCTTT. Amino acids: CASGWDREGDNTEAFF.

The chain has TRBV19 and TRBJ1-2; no clear D gene. V lost 0 bases and J 5 bases, leaving 7 bases between the germline ends. Germline CDR1 LNHDA, CDR2 SQIVND (reference sequence). CDR3 length equals 13 residues. As DNA, the CDR3 is TGTGCCAGTAGTATAGATGGGGTGTATGGCTACACCTTC. It encodes CASSIDGVYGYTF.

The chain carries TRBV12-2 and TRBJ2-7; TRBD2 is the table's D call and was not checked against the DNA. TRBV12-2 is a documented pseudogene. This CDR3 spans 18 amino acids. The CDR3 here is CASRLEGTEAEPTYEQYV. The DNA for the CDR3 is TGTGCAAGTCGCTTAGAAGGTACGGAGGCTGAACCAACCTACGAGCAGTACGTC.

V and J are TRBV7-8 and TRBJ2-7; the D gene is possibly TRBD1 (6 bases). Between the trimmed V and J ends, which lost 2 bases and 2 bases, there was a span of 10 bases. Looked up from germline, CDR1 is SGHVS and CDR2 is FQNEAQ. The CDR3 is 14 residues long. This CDR3 reads CASSLFGTPYEQYV. The CDR3 DNA sequence: TGTGCCAGCAGCTTATTTGGGACACCCTACGAGCAGTACGTC.

The V gene is TRBV30, the J gene TRBJ2-7; the match to TRBD1 covers 7 bases. Germline CDR1 GTSNPN, CDR2 SVGIG (reference sequence). There are 12 residues in the CDR3. Unmatched junction bases numbered 5, after V lost 5 bases and J lost 4 bases. CDR3 DNA: TGTGCCTGGTCACTGACAGGGTACGAGCAGTACGTC. Protein sequence: CAWSLTGYEQYV.

The chain employs TRBV7-8 and TRBJ1-1; D remains ambiguous. The ends were cut back, 5 bases at V and 6 bases at J, with 19 bases in the middle. The CDR3 runs 15 residues. Per the germline V gene, CDR1 is SGHVS and CDR2 is FQNEAQ. The CDR3 bases are TGTGCCAGCAGCAACACCGTGTATGGGTTTGCTGAAGCTTTCTTT. Its protein product is CASSNTVYGFAEAFF.

The chain combines TRBV5-6 with TRBJ1-2; D gene uncertain. The V gene lost 4 bases and the J gene lost 0 bases, with 10 bases spanning the gap. CDR1 is SGHDT and CDR2 is YYEEEE in the germline V gene. The CDR3 totals 14 residues. As DNA, the CDR3 is TGTGCCAGCAGCGGAAGCGCGGCTAACTATGGCTACACCTTC. It specifies CASSGSAANYGYTF.

With respect to this clone: In the same sample, other DNA sequences code for this CDR3. This chain joins TRBV28 and TRBJ2-7; a weak D match, TRBD2 (5 bases). Trimming took 1 base from V and 6 from J, leaving 10 bases between them. Germline loops: CDR1 MDHEN, CDR2 SYDVKM. The CDR3 is 13 residues long. This CDR3 is CASSLSLAGEQYV. As DNA, the CDR3 is TGTGCCAGCAGTTTATCTCTGGCGGGCGAGCAGTACGTC.

The sample holds a few counts of this clone. This same CDR3 is encoded by further DNA sequences in the sample. The V call is TRBV5-1, the J call TRBJ1-1, with D possibly TRBD1 on 5 matching bases. V was shortened by 4 bases and J by 1 base, with 8 bases between the two germline ends. The germline V gene encodes CDR1 SGHRS and CDR2 YFSETQ. The CDR3 runs 13 residues. The CDR3 loop is CASSRDANTEAFF. The CDR3 region has the DNA TGCGCCAGCAGCCGGGACGCGAACACTGAAGCTTTCTTT.

The genes are TRBV11-2 and TRBJ1-3, with D tentatively TRBD1 (6 bases). The CDR3 has 13 amino acids. Trimming took off 4 bases at V and 6 bases at J, with 10 bases between the two ends. Looked up from germline, CDR1 is SGHAT and CDR2 is FQNNGV. The CDR3 DNA reads TGTGCCAGCAGCTATACAGGGCAAAACACCATATATTTT. It translates to CASSYTGQNTIYF. The complete variable domain, with remaining parts taken from reference TRBV11-2 and TRBJ1-3, reads EAGVAQSPRYKIIEKRQSVAFWCNPISGHATLYWYQQILGQGPKLLIQFQNNGVVDDSQLPKDRFSAERLKGVDSTLKIQPAKLEDSAVYLCASSYTGQNTIYFGEGSWLTVV.

This chain uses TRBV6-5 with TRBJ1-1, with TRBD1 matching over 10 bases. The CDR3 extends over 15 amino acids. Germline lookup yields CDR1 MNHEY and CDR2 SVGAGI. Trimming cost V 5 bases and J 5 bases; bases outside gene matches: 8. The CDR3 DNA reads TGTGCCAGCAGTACTGGGGGGACAGGGGCTACTGAAGCTTTCTTT. This translates into CASSTGGTGATEAFF.